This TCR beta chain was documented in a study of T-cell reconstitution after alpha-beta-depleted transplantation in children. Overall study findings and caveats: When one year had passed after transplant, most T-cell counts and diversity came from newly produced T cells. Roughly two months post-transplant, alpha-beta T cells reportedly originated from several hundred graft clones that had expanded.

The authors prepared the TCRbeta library with unique molecular identifiers. One entry per CDR3 protein, called by TCRdb with MiXCR from the PCR reads. The data show roughly 350,000 distinct CDR3 sequences, 15% to 20% seen once. This clonotype was seen more than once but under ten times. Its antigen is as yet unknown. V shed 6 bases, J shed 2 bases, and the junction held 3 bases outside the gene matches. CDR3 size: 15 residues. Per germline, CDR1 SGHAT and CDR2 FQDESV (reference sequence). The sequencing used PBMCs, mostly from graft donor cells, collected 360 days after TCRalphabeta/CD19-depleted stem cell transplant. This chain connects TRBV11-1 to TRBJ2-7, with 14 bases identical to TRBD2. This clonotype was obtained from a male patient between 2 and 9 years old who had a stem cell transplant for acute lymphoblastic leukemia, so the T cells may come from the graft donor. The CDR3 nucleotides read TGTGCCAGCAGTCGACTAGCGGGAGGGACCTACGAGCAGTACTTC. It encodes CASSRLAGGTYEQYF. Combining the CDR3 with reference TRBV11-1 and TRBJ2-7 gives the whole variable domain EAEVAQSPRYKITEKSQAVAFWCDPISGHATLYWYRQILGQGPELLVQFQDESVVDDSQLPKDRFSAERLKGVDSTLKIQPAELGDSAMYLCASSRLAGGTYEQYFGPGTRLTVT.